The entry below gives a single T cell receptor (beta chain) sequence along with its context. Using immunoSEQ multiplex PCR, the repertoire was profiled, and TCRdb retains in-frame clones only, with some absent. The sample contains about 110,000 clones, about 87% of which appear only once. CDR3 length: 13 residues. CDR1 LNHDA and CDR2 SQIVND come from the germline V gene (reference sequence). Deletions cut 5 bases from V and 4 bases from J, with 10 bases between. This sample was taken from a study of blood T cell repertoires in COVID-19. Study context: Sample material is recorded as cDNA or gDNA derived from T cells, B-cell-depleted T cells, or PBMCs.

The receptor comes from a man aged 50 to 60 with active or convalescent COVID-19. The chain carries TRBV19 and TRBJ2-3; D remains unclear. Specimen: peripheral blood. The CDR3 loop reads CASSHLRSDTQYF. Written as DNA, the CDR3 is TGTGCCAGTAGTCATCTGCGTTCAGATACGCAGTATTTT. Supplemented by reference TRBV19 and TRBJ2-3, the full variable domain reads DGGITQSPKYLFRKEGQNVTLSCEQNLNHDAMYWYRQDPGQGLRLIYYSQIVNDFQKGDIAEGYSVSREKKESFPLTVTSAQKNPTAFYLCASSHLRSDTQYFGPGTRLTVL.